Reported below is one T cell receptor (beta chain). This clonotype was picked up many times. Its antigen target is currently unknown. Per-base quality was not reported, and no clone a single base away is much larger than it. This sample was taken from a study of regulatory T cells in long-lasting Graves disease listed by TCRdb under 2021. With respect to the entire study: Antithyroid drugs had been taken for less than 3 months by newly diagnosed Graves' disease patients. Persistent Graves' disease patients were compared with newly diagnosed Graves' disease patients by peripheral blood TCR sequencing and RNA sequencing. The study was conducted in China and was registered as a clinical trial. A total of around 33 samples were covered by TCR sequencing, comprising some 13 persistent and around 20 newly diagnosed Graves' disease patients.

The research as a whole found: Persistent Graves' disease patients showed lower TCR Shannon entropy and fewer highly expanded clones than newly diagnosed patients, suggesting clonal expansion. TRBV28, TRBJ1-2 and TRBJ2-5 were preferentially used in persistent disease, while TRBV20-1 and TRBJ2-1 were favored in newly diagnosed disease. Only peripheral blood was studied, because thyroid tissue, the primary lesion, was inaccessible. The small sample size was acknowledged by the authors as a limitation that may reduce accuracy. Patients with persistent disease shared more public clonotypes (approximately 2,500) than newly diagnosed patients did (more than 900). Sequencing and analysis were limited to the TCR beta chain.

The germline V gene encodes CDR1 LGHDT and CDR2 YNNKEL (reference sequence). V has 4 bases trimmed and J has 8 bases trimmed; junction bases matching no gene number 11. Counted from cysteine to phenylalanine, this CDR3 has 17 amino acids. Solely the CDR3 DNA is kept, with 51 bases framed from the first base. This specimen's time point label, interpreted: newly diagnosed GD, antithyroid drugs for less than 3 months. For both TCR sequencing and RNA sequencing, RNA was extracted from PBMCs using TRIzol. The diagnosis of Graves' disease followed American Thyroid Association guidelines. Patients for the study were recruited at an endocrinology department in Xi'an, China. From each patient, about 9.7 milliliters of peripheral blood was collected into an EDTA anticoagulant tube. Ficoll Paque Plus density gradient separation was used to isolate PBMCs, and no additional T cell sorting was done. An Agilent 2100 Bioanalyzer and agarose gel were used to check RNA quality, and a NanoDrop 2000 was used to measure RNA concentration.

Library prep was done by multiplex PCR. Instrument used: Illumina HiSeq 4000. CDR3 regions were amplified by Arm-PCR with iRepertoire HTBI primers to construct TCR beta libraries. Gel purification was performed on PCR products prior to sequencing. Per the authors' processing: Gene usage analysis of CDR3 amino acid clonotypes used the 55 to 80 TRBV and some 13 TRBJ segments found across samples. COPE and FqMerger were used to merge filtered high-quality paired reads into contigs. BLAST was used to align contigs to IMGT TRBV, TRBD and TRBJ reference genes, and CDR3 was defined according to IMGT. Highly expanded clones were defined as clonotypes with a frequency above 0.1%. Shannon entropy was used to measure repertoire diversity, and the Gini coefficient was used to measure V-J evenness. A clonotype found in more than one individual was treated as public. TCRdb handled the public reads itself, with Q25 trimming in fastp and clone calling in MiXCR, and kept productive beta chains. Each entry is one CDR3 protein sequence, shown with its most common DNA and genes. TCRdb, not the original authors, processed these V and J calls. This sample has more than 450,000 distinct CDR3 sequences in its table, and 15% to 20% of those were observed once. Clones ranked in the top ten supply 12% of the sample.

The data also belong to a second study, concerning T cells in Graves' hyperthyroidism and ophthalmopathy. The second study, in turn, reports: Graves' hyperthyroidism was defined as stable when no progression to ophthalmopathy occurred over 18 months of follow-up. Hyperthyroidism patients were newly diagnosed, with disease duration under 2 months, and aged 18 to 65 years. Any patient with an uncontrolled infection, another autoimmune disease, pregnancy or lactation was excluded. Diagnoses were based on clinical symptoms, serum thyroxine and TRAb, thyroid ultrasound and orbital computed tomography. A first-round RT-PCR of the TCR CDR3 used the HTBI primer set with the Qiagen OneStep RT-PCR kit. Most expanded thyroid clonotypes (frequency above 0.001) were also detected in blood, a finding suggesting that blood repertoires may reflect thyroid immune responses. Ophthalmopathy was separated from stable hyperthyroidism by a 13 V-J signature model, with 85% to 90% sensitivity and roughly 84% specificity obtained in cross-validation and 80%/75% obtained in testing. In validation, the model predicted progression to ophthalmopathy a median of about 5.9 months before onset, with approximately 71% sensitivity and 72.22% specificity. TCR V-J signatures able to tell the groups apart were searched for in a discovery cohort of 90 to 100 patients, of whom roughly 42 had Graves' ophthalmopathy and 55 to 60 had stable Graves' hyperthyroidism. Prospective prediction of ophthalmopathy was tested in an independent validation cohort consisting of some 20 hyperthyroidism patients and approximately 16 patients who later progressed to ophthalmopathy. The roughly 90 discovery patients were divided at random into training and test sets in a 7:3 ratio. The study also compared thyroid tissue and blood T-cell repertoires from 5 to 7 Graves' hyperthyroidism patients. Once sampling was done, hyperthyroidism patients were given methimazole at a starting dose of 30 mg daily, whereas ophthalmopathy patients were given high-dose intravenous methylprednisolone. Libraries were constructed in a second round of multiplex PCR, after which size selection and purification were carried out. Libraries were sequenced paired-end with 100 bp reads on an Illumina HiSeq2000. SOAPnuke was used to process the raw data, with reads discarded if the reads contained adapters or uncalled bases, had a mean Phred below 15, or lacked an exact constant-primer or identifier match. COPE v1.2.5 was used to merge the high-quality paired reads, and each unique nucleotide sequence was defined as a clonotype. MiTCR v1.1 was used to align the clonotypes against IMGT TRBV, TRBD and TRBJ reference segments. Analysis was restricted to V-J combinations with a frequency above 0.0001, which covered roughly 99% of repertoires. The TCS score was defined as F50 (clonal expansion) divided by E x V (chaos), with BLOSUM62-based TCRdist calculated between CDR3 peptides within each V-J. Welch's t-statistics and random forest reduced approximately 520 V-J features to about 12, which were used in a naive Bayes classifier (R e1071). Sample size was not statistically predetermined, and blinding of investigators to group allocation was not performed. The paper reports TCR Vbeta CDR3 sequencing of 140 or so peripheral blood samples: around 41 ophthalmopathy, under 80 hyperthyroidism and about 17 progressor patients.

The material sequenced was peripheral blood mononuclear cells (PBMCs), taken at new diagnosis, from a patient treated with antithyroid drugs. The receptor was isolated from a man between 35 and 55 years old with Graves disease. Donor details come from another sample of the same person, matched by shared clones. Recombination joined TRBV3-1 with TRBJ2-1, with TRBD2 identical over 13 junction bases. For the CDR3, the sequence is CASSPRSTSGRQHEQFF. The nucleotide sequence reads as follows: TGTGCCAGCAGCCCCAGGTCGACTAGCGGGAGGCAGCATGAGCAGTTCTTC.